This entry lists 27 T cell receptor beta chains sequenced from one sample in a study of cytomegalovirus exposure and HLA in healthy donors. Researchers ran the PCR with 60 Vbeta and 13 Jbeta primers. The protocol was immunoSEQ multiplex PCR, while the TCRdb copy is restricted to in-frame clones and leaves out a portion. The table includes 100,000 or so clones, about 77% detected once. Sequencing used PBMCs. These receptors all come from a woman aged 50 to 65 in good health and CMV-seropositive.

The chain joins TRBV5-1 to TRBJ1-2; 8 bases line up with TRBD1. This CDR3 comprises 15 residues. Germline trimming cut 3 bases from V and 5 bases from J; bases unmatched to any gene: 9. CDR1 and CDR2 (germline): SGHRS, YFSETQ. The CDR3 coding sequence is TGCGCCAGCAGCTCCAGCACGGGACAGGAGTATGGCTACACCTTC. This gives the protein CASSSSTGQEYGYTF. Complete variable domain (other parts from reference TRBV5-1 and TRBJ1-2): KAGVTQTPRYLIKTRGQQVTLSCSPISGHRSVSWYQQTPGQGLQFLFEYFSETQRNKGNFPGRFSGRQFSNSRSEMNVSTLELGDSALYLCASSSSTGQEYGYTFGSGTRLTVV.

The chain's CDR3 is CASSLMTGGSNEQFF. The CDR3 DNA sequence: TGTGCCAGCAGCTTAATGACGGGAGGTAGTAATGAGCAGTTCTTC. This rearrangement joins TRBV7-6 to TRBJ2-1; 7 bases map to TRBD2. This CDR3 comprises 15 residues. Trimming took 2 bases from V and 7 from J; bases not matched to a gene: 8. The germline V gene encodes CDR1 SGHVS and CDR2 FNYEAQ.

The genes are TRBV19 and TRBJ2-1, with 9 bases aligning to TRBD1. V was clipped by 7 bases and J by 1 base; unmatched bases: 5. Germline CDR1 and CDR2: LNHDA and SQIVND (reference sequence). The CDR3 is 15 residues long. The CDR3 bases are TGTGCCAGTATCAAACAGGGGGCGTCCTACAATGAGCAGTTCTTC. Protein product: CASIKQGASYNEQFF.

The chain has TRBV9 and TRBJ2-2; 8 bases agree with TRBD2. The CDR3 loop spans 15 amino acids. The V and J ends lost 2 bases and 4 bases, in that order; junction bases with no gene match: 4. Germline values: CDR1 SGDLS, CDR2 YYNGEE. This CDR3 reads CASSVYREGTGELFF. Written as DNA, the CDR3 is TGTGCCAGCAGCGTGTACCGGGAGGGCACCGGGGAGCTGTTTTTT.

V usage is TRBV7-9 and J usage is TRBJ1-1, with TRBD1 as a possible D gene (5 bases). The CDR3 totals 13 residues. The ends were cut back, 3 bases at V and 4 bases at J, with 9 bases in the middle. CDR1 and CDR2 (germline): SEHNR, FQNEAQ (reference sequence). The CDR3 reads CASSLGGGTEAFF. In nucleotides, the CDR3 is TGTGCCAGCAGCTTGGGGGGAGGCACTGAAGCTTTCTTT.

The CDR3: CASSPPPGGSGGTDTQYF. The CDR3 nucleotides are TGTGCCAGCAGCCCACCCCCGGGGGGTAGCGGGGGAACAGATACGCAGTATTTT. The chain carries TRBV7-9 and TRBJ2-3; TRBD2 aligns across 9 bases. CDR3 length: 18 residues. The V segment lost 5 bases and the J segment 3 bases; nucleotides outside the gene matches: 15. CDR1 and CDR2 (germline): SEHNR, FQNEAQ (reference sequence).

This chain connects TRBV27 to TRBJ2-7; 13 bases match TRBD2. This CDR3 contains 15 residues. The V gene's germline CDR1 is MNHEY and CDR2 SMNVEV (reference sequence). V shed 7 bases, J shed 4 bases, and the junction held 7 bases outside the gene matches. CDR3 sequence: CASTPGLAGAYEQYF. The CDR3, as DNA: TGTGCCAGCACTCCCGGACTAGCGGGAGCTTACGAGCAGTACTTC.

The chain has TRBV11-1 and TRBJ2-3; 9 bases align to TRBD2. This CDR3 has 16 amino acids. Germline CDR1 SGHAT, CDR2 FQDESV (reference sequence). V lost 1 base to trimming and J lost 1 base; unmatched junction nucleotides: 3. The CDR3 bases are TGTGCCAGCAGCTTAGAGGTAGCGGGGGGCACAGATACGCAGTATTTT. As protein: CASSLEVAGGTDTQYF.

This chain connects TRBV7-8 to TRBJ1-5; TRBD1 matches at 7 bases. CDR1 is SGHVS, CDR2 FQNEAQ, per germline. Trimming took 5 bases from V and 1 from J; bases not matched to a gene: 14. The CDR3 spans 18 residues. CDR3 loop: CASSLSDRVLRSNQPQHF. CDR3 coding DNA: TGTGCCAGCAGCCTTTCCGACAGGGTTCTAAGGAGCAATCAGCCCCAGCATTTT.

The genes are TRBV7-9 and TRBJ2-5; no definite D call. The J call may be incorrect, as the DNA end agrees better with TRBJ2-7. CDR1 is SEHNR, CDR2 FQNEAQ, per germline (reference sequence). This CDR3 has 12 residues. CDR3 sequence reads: CASSLPPGEQYF. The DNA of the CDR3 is TGTGCCAGCAGCTTGCCGCCAGGCGAGCAGTACTTC.

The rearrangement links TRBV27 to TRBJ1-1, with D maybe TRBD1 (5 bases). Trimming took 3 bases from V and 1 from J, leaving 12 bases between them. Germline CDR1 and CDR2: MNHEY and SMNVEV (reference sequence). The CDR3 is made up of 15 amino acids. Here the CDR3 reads CASSFSNGQNTEAFF. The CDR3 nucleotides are TGTGCCAGCAGTTTCTCGAATGGACAGAACACTGAAGCTTTCTTT.

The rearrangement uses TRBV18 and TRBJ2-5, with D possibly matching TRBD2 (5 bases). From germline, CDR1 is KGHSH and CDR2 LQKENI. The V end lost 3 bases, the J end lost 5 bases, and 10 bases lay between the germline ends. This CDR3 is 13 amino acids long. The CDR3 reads CASSPKWRETQYF. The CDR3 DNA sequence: TGTGCCAGCTCACCGAAATGGAGGGAGACCCAGTACTTC.

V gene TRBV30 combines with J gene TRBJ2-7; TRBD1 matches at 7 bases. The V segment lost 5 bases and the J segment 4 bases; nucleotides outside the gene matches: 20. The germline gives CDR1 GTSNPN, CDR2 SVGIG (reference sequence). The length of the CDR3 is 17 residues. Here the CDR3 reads CAWGGNIGTASGYEQYF. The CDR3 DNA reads TGTGCCTGGGGTGGGAATATCGGGACAGCCTCAGGTTACGAGCAGTACTTC.

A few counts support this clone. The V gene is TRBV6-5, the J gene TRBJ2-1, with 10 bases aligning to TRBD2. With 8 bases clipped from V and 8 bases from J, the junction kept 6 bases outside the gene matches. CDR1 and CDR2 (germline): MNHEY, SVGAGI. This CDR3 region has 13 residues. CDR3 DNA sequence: TGTGCCAGCTGGGCTAGCGGGAGCCATGAGCAGTTCTTC. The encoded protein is CASWASGSHEQFF.

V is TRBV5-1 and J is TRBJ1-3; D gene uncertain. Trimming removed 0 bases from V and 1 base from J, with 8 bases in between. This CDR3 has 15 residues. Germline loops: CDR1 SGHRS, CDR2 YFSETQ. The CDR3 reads CASSLAPTSGNTIYF. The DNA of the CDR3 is TGCGCCAGCAGCTTGGCCCCCACATCTGGAAACACCATATATTTT.

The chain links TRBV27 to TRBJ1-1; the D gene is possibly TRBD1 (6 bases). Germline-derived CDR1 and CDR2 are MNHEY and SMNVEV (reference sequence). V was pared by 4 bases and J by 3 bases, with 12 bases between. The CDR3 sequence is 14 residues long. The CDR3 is CASSSPDSYTEAFF. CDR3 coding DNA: TGTGCCAGCAGTTCACCGGACAGCTACACTGAAGCTTTCTTT.

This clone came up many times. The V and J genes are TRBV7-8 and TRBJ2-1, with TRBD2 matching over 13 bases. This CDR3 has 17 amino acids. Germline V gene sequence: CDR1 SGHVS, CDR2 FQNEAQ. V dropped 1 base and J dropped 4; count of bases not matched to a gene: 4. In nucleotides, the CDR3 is TGTGCCAGCAGCTTAGGCCTACTAGCGGGAGGGTACAATGAGCAGTTCTTC. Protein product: CASSLGLLAGGYNEQFF.

The CDR3 protein is CAWVPPYNEQFF. The CDR3 DNA reads TGTGCCTGGGTCCCTCCCTACAATGAGCAGTTCTTC. The V call is TRBV30, the J call TRBJ2-1, with D uncertain. The V gene's germline CDR1 is GTSNPN and CDR2 SVGIG (reference sequence). CDR3 length: 12 residues. V lost 5 bases to trimming and J lost 2 bases, with 7 bases between them.

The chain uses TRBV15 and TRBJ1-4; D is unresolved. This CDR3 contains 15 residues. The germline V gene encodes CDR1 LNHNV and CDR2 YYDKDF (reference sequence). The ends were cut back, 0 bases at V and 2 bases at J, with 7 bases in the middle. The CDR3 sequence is CATSRDARTNEKLFF. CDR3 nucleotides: TGTGCCACCAGCAGAGATGCGAGGACTAATGAAAAACTGTTTTTT.

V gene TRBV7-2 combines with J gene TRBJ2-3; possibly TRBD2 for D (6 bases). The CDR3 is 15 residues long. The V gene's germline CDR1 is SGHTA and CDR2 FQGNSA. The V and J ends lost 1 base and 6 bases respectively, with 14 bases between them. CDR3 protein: CASSLVSVEGDTQYF. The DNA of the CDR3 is TGTGCCAGCAGCTTAGTTAGCGTGGAGGGGGATACGCAGTATTTT.

DNA of the CDR3: TGTGCCAGCAGTCAAACGGGCAGGGGGACAGATACGCAGTATTTT. Amino acids: CASSQTGRGTDTQYF. The chain has TRBV4-2 and TRBJ2-3, with 7 bases aligning to TRBD1. From germline, CDR1 is LGHNA and CDR2 YNFKEQ. The V gene end was trimmed by 6 bases and the J gene end by 3 bases; junction bases not matched to a gene: 9. The CDR3 extends over 15 amino acids.

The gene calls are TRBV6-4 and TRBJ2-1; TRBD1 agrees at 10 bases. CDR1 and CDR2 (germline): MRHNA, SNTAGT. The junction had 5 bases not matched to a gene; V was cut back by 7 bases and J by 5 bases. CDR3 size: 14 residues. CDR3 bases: TGTGCCAGCAAATCCGGGACAGGGGACAATGAGCAGTTCTTC. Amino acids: CASKSGTGDNEQFF.

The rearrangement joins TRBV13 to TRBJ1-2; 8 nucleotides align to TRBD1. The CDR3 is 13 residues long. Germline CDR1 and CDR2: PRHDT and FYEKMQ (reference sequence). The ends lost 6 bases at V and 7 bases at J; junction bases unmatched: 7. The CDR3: CASRHRTGLGYTF. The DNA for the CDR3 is TGTGCCAGCAGACATCGGACAGGGCTTGGCTACACCTTC.

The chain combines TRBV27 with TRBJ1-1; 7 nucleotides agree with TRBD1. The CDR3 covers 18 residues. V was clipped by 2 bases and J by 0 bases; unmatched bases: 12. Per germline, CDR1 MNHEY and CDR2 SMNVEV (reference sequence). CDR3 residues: CASSLKGDSFVLNTEAFF. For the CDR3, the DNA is TGTGCCAGCAGTTTAAAGGGGGACAGTTTCGTACTGAACACTGAAGCTTTCTTT.

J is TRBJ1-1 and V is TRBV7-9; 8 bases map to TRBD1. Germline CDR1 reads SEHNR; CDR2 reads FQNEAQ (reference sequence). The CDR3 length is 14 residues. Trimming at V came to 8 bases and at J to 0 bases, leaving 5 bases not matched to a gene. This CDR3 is CASGRQGLNTEAFF. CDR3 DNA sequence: TGTGCCAGCGGTCGACAGGGGCTGAACACTGAAGCTTTCTTT.

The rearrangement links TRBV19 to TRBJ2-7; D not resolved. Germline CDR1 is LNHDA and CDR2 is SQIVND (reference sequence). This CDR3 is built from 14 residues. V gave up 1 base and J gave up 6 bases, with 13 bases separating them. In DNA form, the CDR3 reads TGTGCCAGTAGTATAGGGAGCACCTTCGGCGAGCAGTACTTC. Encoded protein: CASSIGSTFGEQYF.

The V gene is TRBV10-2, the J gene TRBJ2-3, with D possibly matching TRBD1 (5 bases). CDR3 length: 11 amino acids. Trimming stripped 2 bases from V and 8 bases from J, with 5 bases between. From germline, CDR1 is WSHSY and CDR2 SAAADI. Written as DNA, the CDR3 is TGCGCCAGCAGTGAGGGGGCTACGCAGTATTTT. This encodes CASSEGATQYF.